This entry lists 15 T cell receptor beta chains sequenced from one sample in a study of blood T cell repertoires in COVID-19. TCRdb's table, derived via immunoSEQ multiplex PCR, lists solely in-frame clones and lacks some. The table includes 7,000 to 9,500 clones, 80% to 90% detected once. Sample: peripheral blood. The source of these receptors is a human donor in a cohort sampled during active COVID-19.

This chain joins TRBV4-1 and TRBJ2-1, with TRBD1 matching over 7 bases. Germline V gene data show CDR1 as MGHRA and CDR2 as YSYEKL. The CDR3 is 15 amino acids. With V trimmed by 0 bases and J by 3 bases, 2 bases remained unmatched. This chain's CDR3 is CASSQDPGGYNEQFF. The CDR3 bases are TGCGCCAGCAGCCAAGACCCAGGGGGCTACAATGAGCAGTTCTTC.

V and J are TRBV7-2 and TRBJ1-1; 7 nucleotides align to TRBD1. In germline, CDR1 is SGHTA, CDR2 FQGNSA. The junction had 6 bases not matched to a gene; V was cut back by 5 bases and J by 3 bases. The CDR3 consists of 14 residues. CDR3 amino acids: CASSPFTGDTEAFF. The CDR3 nucleotides read TGTGCCAGCAGCCCCTTCACAGGGGACACTGAAGCTTTCTTT. The whole variable domain, filled in from reference TRBV7-2 and TRBJ1-1, reads GAGVSQSPSNKVTEKGKDVELRCDPISGHTALYWYRQSLGQGLEFLIYFQGNSAPDKSGLPSDRFSAERTGGSVSTLTIQRTQQEDSAVYLCASSPFTGDTEAFFGQGTRLTVV.

The V and J genes are TRBV28 and TRBJ2-1; 14 bases are a match to TRBD2. This CDR3 is 15 amino acids long. V gave up 7 bases and J gave up 9 bases; unmatched junction bases: 8. Germline-derived CDR1 and CDR2 are MDHEN and SYDVKM. In DNA form, the CDR3 reads TGTGCCAGCACCTCGACTAGCGGGAGGGCCGTTGAGCAGTTCTTC. The encoded protein is CASTSTSGRAVEQFF.

The gene calls are TRBV7-9 and TRBJ1-2; 9 bases match TRBD1. CDR1 SEHNR and CDR2 FQNEAQ come from the germline V gene (reference sequence). V shed 5 bases, J shed 4 bases, and the junction held 8 bases outside the gene matches. The CDR3 spans 15 residues. The CDR3 spells CASSARDREPYGYTF. Here the CDR3 DNA reads TGTGCCAGCAGCGCCCGGGACAGGGAGCCCTATGGCTACACCTTC.

The chain links TRBV2 to TRBJ1-6; TRBD1 agrees at 12 bases. Trimming at V came to 4 bases and at J to 7 bases, leaving 8 bases not matched to a gene. CDR1 and CDR2 from the germline V gene are SNHLY and FYNNEI. The CDR3 is 17 residues long. CDR3 bases: TGTGCCAGCAGTGCCCCCGGGACAGGGGGCTGGAATTCACCCCTCCACTTT. This codes for CASSAPGTGGWNSPLHF.

This chain uses TRBV9 with TRBJ1-1; TRBD1 might be the D (6 bases). This CDR3 has 14 residues. CDR1 and CDR2 (germline): SGDLS, YYNGEE. Trimming stripped 4 bases from V and 3 bases from J, with 13 bases between. CDR3 DNA sequence: TGTGCCAGCAGCCCAGGGGACGGCCACACTGAAGCTTTCTTT. The encoded protein is CASSPGDGHTEAFF. The whole variable domain, filled in from reference TRBV9 and TRBJ1-1, reads DSGVTQTPKHLITATGQRVTLRCSPRSGDLSVYWYQQSLDQGLQFLIQYYNGEERAKGNILERFSAQQFPDLHSELNLSSLELGDSALYFCASSPGDGHTEAFFGQGTRLTVV.

The chain recombines TRBV5-4 with TRBJ1-1; 10 bases agree with TRBD1. This CDR3 comprises 16 residues. Per germline, CDR1 SGHNT and CDR2 YYREEE (reference sequence). Trimming at V came to 4 bases and at J to 5 bases, leaving 11 bases not matched to a gene. In nucleotides, the CDR3 is TGTGCCAGCAGCGTAGGACAGGGGGGCGAGGGAACTGAAGCTTTCTTT. Translated, it gives CASSVGQGGEGTEAFF.

The rearrangement links TRBV6-2 or TRBV6-3 to TRBJ2-2; D gene uncertain. Trimming stripped 6 bases from V and 0 bases from J, with 8 bases between. Germline CDR1 and CDR2: MNHEY and SVGEGT. The CDR3 covers 14 residues. The CDR3, as DNA: TGTGCCAGCAGCGGCAAGACGAACACCGGGGAGCTGTTTTTT. Residues: CASSGKTNTGELFF.

V usage is TRBV2 and J usage is TRBJ1-2, with no clear D. Trimming removed 0 bases from V and 8 bases from J, with 13 bases in between. The length of the CDR3 is 14 residues. The germline V gene has CDR1 SNHLY and CDR2 FYNNEI. The CDR3 sequence: CASSEAKGLGGYTF. In DNA form, the CDR3 reads TGTGCCAGCAGTGAAGCGAAAGGACTGGGAGGCTACACCTTC.

The chain has TRBV7-6 and TRBJ2-7; 10 bases are a match to TRBD2. The CDR3 covers 15 residues. CDR1 is SGHVS and CDR2 is FNYEAQ in the germline V gene. Trimming removed 5 bases from V and 7 bases from J; junction bases left unmatched: 11. CDR3: CASSLVGAGGGEQYF. In DNA, the CDR3 is TGTGCCAGCAGCCTCGTGGGAGCGGGAGGGGGAGAGCAGTACTTC.

V usage is TRBV3-1 (or the pseudogene TRBV3-2) and J usage is TRBJ2-7; tentatively, D is TRBD2 (5 bases). V was shortened by 1 base and J by 3 bases, with 10 bases between the two germline ends. Germline V lookup: CDR1 LGHDT, CDR2 YNNKEL (reference sequence). The CDR3 contains 14 residues. Written as DNA, the CDR3 is TGTGCCAGCAGCCAAGCGGGGTCTATCTACGAGCAGTACTTC. Protein: CASSQAGSIYEQYF.

The J gene is TRBJ2-7, the V gene TRBV6-5; TRBD1 agrees at 10 bases. CDR1 is MNHEY and CDR2 is SVGAGI in the germline V gene. CDR3 length: 15 residues. Trimming at V came to 7 bases and at J to 7 bases, leaving 13 bases not matched to a gene. The CDR3: CASKKTGGESYEQYF. For the CDR3, the DNA is TGTGCCAGCAAAAAGACAGGGGGCGAATCGTATGAGCAGTACTTC.

V is TRBV7-8 and J is TRBJ1-3; D gene uncertain. The CDR3 is made up of 13 amino acids. With 3 bases removed from V and 0 bases from J, the gap between germline ends came to 3 bases. CDR1 and CDR2 (germline): SGHVS, FQNEAQ. CDR3 nucleotides: TGTGCCAGCAGCTTTCTCTCTGGAAACACCATATATTTT. Its translation: CASSFLSGNTIYF. Supplemented by reference TRBV7-8 and TRBJ1-3, the full variable domain reads GAGVSQSPRYKVAKRGQDVALRCDPISGHVSLFWYQQALGQGPEFLTYFQNEAQLDKSGLPSDRFFAERPEGSVSTLKIQRTQQEDSAVYLCASSFLSGNTIYFGEGSWLTVV.

This clone rates as medium-sized. The V and J genes are TRBV9 and TRBJ1-5; D is ambiguous. Germline lookup yields CDR1 SGDLS and CDR2 YYNGEE. This CDR3 is built from 14 residues. The V gene lost 3 bases and the J gene lost 5 bases, with 12 bases spanning the gap. CDR3 loop: CASSATTGYQPQHF. CDR3 sequence (DNA): TGTGCCAGCAGCGCAACGACTGGTTATCAGCCCCAGCATTTT.

J is TRBJ2-3 and V is TRBV5-1; 11 bases match TRBD1. Germline lookup yields CDR1 SGHRS and CDR2 YFSETQ. CDR3 size: 16 residues. Trimming took 9 bases from V and 6 from J; bases not matched to a gene: 15. CDR3: CATGTGGDLFRDTQYF. DNA for the CDR3: TGCGCCACAGGGACAGGGGGAGACCTTTTCCGGGATACGCAGTATTTT.